This paragraph reports one T cell receptor beta chain. TCRdb's table, derived via immunoSEQ multiplex PCR, lists solely in-frame clones and lacks some. The data contain about 180,000 clones, around 87% of them singletons. This entry belongs to a study of control samples from healthy donors and cancer patients. This sequence originates from a woman between 50 and 59 years old in good health. Sequencing used blood.

CDR3 nucleotides: TGTGCCAGCAGTAATAGACAGGGGGCGGAGCACTATGGCTACACCTTC. This translates into CASSNRQGAEHYGYTF. This rearrangement joins TRBV7-2 to TRBJ1-2, with 10 bases aligning to TRBD1. V lost 6 bases to trimming and J lost 3 bases; unmatched junction nucleotides: 10. CDR1 SGHTA and CDR2 FQGNSA come from the germline V gene. The length of the CDR3 is 16 residues.